This T cell receptor (beta chain) stems from a study of OX40 agonist ivuxolimab in advanced cancers. The repertoire was sequenced with immunoSEQ multiplex PCR; TCRdb's copy has only in-frame clones and lacks some. Of 30,000 to 35,000 clones in the sample, approximately 80% were seen once. The sample here was CD4+ or CD8+ T cells sorted from blood, taken in a trial of the OX40 agonist ivuxolimab. This sequence was found in an adult with an advanced solid tumor such as melanoma, head and neck, liver or kidney cancer.

The CDR3 sequence: CASSEGLPGDYTQYF. The CDR3 DNA reads TGTGCCAGCAGTGAAGGTCTACCCGGGGATTATACGCAGTATTTT. The V gene is TRBV2, the J gene TRBJ2-3; a possible D gene is TRBD2 (5 bases). Trimming pared 1 base from V and 7 bases from J, leaving 15 bases between. The CDR3 has 15 residues. Germline CDR1 is SNHLY and CDR2 is FYNNEI.